This T cell receptor (beta chain) appears in the sequencing data of a study of shared clonotypes between healthy human individuals. The study, taken as a whole, reports: Clonotype sharing among donors was thought likely to change with sequencing depth.

Sequencing used immunoSEQ multiplex PCR; TCRdb keeps in-frame clones, though not all of them. This table has 1.5 million to 1.9 million clones, 95% to 99% appearing once. In the case of this clone: Its matching antigen is unknown.

J gave up 9 bases and V 3 bases, and 8 bases lay outside the gene matches. CDR3 length: 14 residues. Germline V gene data show CDR1 as MDHEN and CDR2 as SYDVKM. The chain combines TRBV28 with TRBJ2-7; 10 positions match TRBD2. The sequence was obtained from a man aged 25-45 years in good health. The sample taken for sequencing was naive CD4+ T cells sorted from blood. Sample subset: CD45RA+ positively selected. CDR3 in amino acids: CASSLASGRGPQYF. CDR3 nucleotides: TGTGCCAGCAGTTTGGCTAGCGGGAGAGGTCCGCAGTACTTC.